What follows is one T cell receptor beta chain and its context. Trimming shortened V by 7 bases and J by 7 bases, and 20 bases separated the two germline ends. Germline lookup yields CDR1 SGHDN and CDR2 FVKESK. This CDR3 comprises 16 residues. TCR beta cDNA was prepared out of roughly 500 ng total RNA by means of a constant-region primer. Each TCR beta library was derived from three nested multiplex PCR rounds that employed slightly modified ARM-PCR. TRBV1-TRBV30 forward primers and a C-beta reverse primer were used in the first two PCR rounds, which each ran for 9 to 10 cycles. TCRdb reprocessed the multiplex PCR reads with MiXCR, giving one entry per CDR3 protein. The sample shows 50,000 or so distinct CDR3 sequences, around 82% of them seen only once. These data come from a study of tumor-infiltrating lymphocytes in primary liver carcinoma. Across the whole study: Both sexes were represented among patients, who were 30 to 69 years old.

Total RNA and DNA came together from approximately 20-30 mg of bulk tissue without cell sorting. Surgery removed the patients' primary liver carcinoma. Five distinct regions per tumor were sampled. J is TRBJ2-6 and V is TRBV14; tentatively, D is TRBD1 (5 bases). This receptor was identified in a man aged 35-49 years with primary liver carcinoma and hepatitis B virus infection. The sequencing sample was made of liver tumor tissue from sampling region 5. Subset denoted: tumor region T5, tumor centre. CDR3 residues: CASTSTQMGHANVLTF. The CDR3 DNA is TGTGCCAGCACCTCCACCCAGATGGGGCACGCCAACGTCCTGACTTTC. Complete variable domain (other parts from reference TRBV14 and TRBJ2-6): EAGVTQFPSHSVIEKGQTVTLRCDPISGHDNLYWYRRVMGKEIKFLLHFVKESKQDESGMPNNRFLAERTGGTYSTLKVQPAELEDSGVYFCASTSTQMGHANVLTFGAGSRLTVL.